The T cell receptor beta chain described here comes from a study of beta chain features in type 1 diabetes. Study conclusions and caveats: Moderate yet significant TCRB CDR3 shortening was seen in Type 1 diabetes patients in all four CD4+ subsets. VDJ junctions in type 1 diabetes patients carried more deletions and fewer insertions.

Sorted CD4+ subsets: naive, central memory, regulatory, stem cell-like memory (CD45RO/CCR7/CD25/CD127/CD95/CD27 panel). This clone occurred many times. The antigen remains unidentified. CDR3 length equals 11 residues. V lost 7 bases, J lost 0 bases, and 6 bases lay in between. CDR1 SQVTM and CDR2 ANQGSEA come from the germline V gene. TCRB transcripts that were expressed got sequenced, as all of the isolated RNA had been reverse transcribed. The table came from immunoSEQ multiplex PCR; TCRdb's copy has only in-frame clones and leaves some out. In the table there are 350,000 to 450,000 clones, around 14% of which are singletons.

This sequence originates from a man aged 30 to 39 in good health. The gene calls are TRBV29-1 and TRBJ1-1; D is ambiguous. The sample consisted of naive CD4+ T cells from blood. CDR3 coding DNA: TGCAGCGCCCTTCTGAACACTGAAGCTTTCTTT. This encodes CSALLNTEAFF.